Each of the 30 T cell receptor beta chains below was sequenced from the same sample in a study of cytomegalovirus exposure and HLA in healthy donors. PCR amplification relied on 60 Vbeta primers (plus 13 Jbeta primers). Produced via immunoSEQ multiplex PCR; TCRdb's table is partial and in-frame only. The repertoire holds 130,000 or so clones, with 75% to 85% as singletons. Sequencing used PBMCs. The receptors shown here come from a man aged 35 to 55 in good health and CMV-seronegative.

The rearrangement links TRBV30 to TRBJ1-1, with unresolved D. Germline-derived CDR1 and CDR2 are GTSNPN and SVGIG (reference sequence). The CDR3 spans 11 residues. Trimming took off 7 bases at V and 5 bases at J, with 11 bases between the two ends. The DNA for the CDR3 is TGTGCCTCCCTCCCCTATACTGAAGCTTTCTTT. Its translation: CASLPYTEAFF.

The rearrangement joins TRBV5-1 to TRBJ1-2, with a possible D match to TRBD1 (5 bases). Germline CDR1 and CDR2: SGHRS and YFSETQ. The length of the CDR3 is 12 residues. V gave up 5 bases and J gave up 8 bases, with 13 bases separating them. The CDR3 DNA follows: TGCGCCAGCAGTACTCAGGGTCAGGGCTACACCTTC. This codes for CASSTQGQGYTF.

The chain is built from TRBV27 and TRBJ2-1; 7 bases map to TRBD1. Germline trimming cut 1 base from V and 8 bases from J; bases unmatched to any gene: 5. CDR3 size: 14 residues. CDR1 and CDR2 (germline): MNHEY, SMNVEV (reference sequence). In DNA form, the CDR3 reads TGTGCCAGCAGTTTATTTCAGGGGGTCGATGAGCAGTTCTTC. This codes for CASSLFQGVDEQFF.

This chain links TRBV7-6 with TRBJ2-7, with no clear D. There are 13 residues in the CDR3. V lost 1 base and J 2 bases, leaving 6 bases between the germline ends. CDR1 is SGHVS, CDR2 FNYEAQ, per germline. CDR3 DNA sequence: TGTGCCAGCAGCTTAGTCCTAGCCTACGAGCAGTACTTC. This gives the protein CASSLVLAYEQYF.

This clone has a single count. The chain recombines TRBV4-3 with TRBJ2-1; perhaps TRBD2 as D (5 bases). Germline V gene lookup returns CDR1 LGHNA and CDR2 YSLEER. Trimming took off 3 bases at V and 8 bases at J, with 11 bases between the two ends. The CDR3 is 13 residues long. This CDR3 is CASSQRTGDEQFF. CDR3 coding DNA: TGCGCCAGCAGCCAGAGGACTGGGGATGAGCAGTTCTTC.

A single count supports this clone. CDR3 sequence reads: CASSQTTAGELFF. The CDR3 region has the DNA TGCGCCAGCAGCCAAACCACTGCCGGGGAGCTGTTTTTT. The chain combines TRBV5-1 with TRBJ2-2, with no clear D. The germline V and J ends were trimmed by 4 bases and 6 bases, with 10 bases remaining between them. Looked up from germline, CDR1 is SGHRS and CDR2 is YFSETQ. This CDR3 comprises 13 residues.

The CDR3 here is CASSLAETSGGAGDTQYF. In DNA form, the CDR3 reads TGCGCCAGCAGCTTGGCCGAGACTAGCGGGGGGGCCGGCGATACGCAGTATTTT. The chain links TRBV5-1 to TRBJ2-3; TRBD2 aligns across 14 bases. V lost 0 bases to trimming and J lost 6 bases; unmatched junction nucleotides: 9. Germline V gene sequence: CDR1 SGHRS, CDR2 YFSETQ. This CDR3 region has 18 residues. Filled out from reference TRBV5-1 and TRBJ2-3, the complete variable domain reads KAGVTQTPRYLIKTRGQQVTLSCSPISGHRSVSWYQQTPGQGLQFLFEYFSETQRNKGNFPGRFSGRQFSNSRSEMNVSTLELGDSALYLCASSLAETSGGAGDTQYFGPGTRLTVL.

This chain connects TRBV27 to TRBJ2-5; no clear D. The CDR3 has 16 residues. The V gene lost 2 bases and the J gene lost 0 bases, with 13 bases spanning the gap. Germline V gives CDR1 MNHEY, CDR2 SMNVEV (reference sequence). CDR3 nucleotide sequence: TGTGCCAGCAGTTTAAAATCGTCTCGGTACCAAGAGACCCAGTACTTC. It specifies CASSLKSSRYQETQYF.

The V gene is TRBV2, the J gene TRBJ1-1; D call uncertain. Per the germline V gene, CDR1 is SNHLY and CDR2 is FYNNEI. This CDR3 region has 13 residues. Trimming removed 8 bases at V and 2 bases at J, with 12 bases between. CDR3 nucleotide sequence: TGTGCCAGCCGCCGGGAATCAAACACTGAAGCTTTCTTT. It codes for CASRRESNTEAFF.

This chain joins TRBV5-6 and TRBJ2-2; TRBD2 is a possible D gene (5 bases). V was trimmed by 4 bases and J by 2 bases, leaving 12 bases between them. This CDR3 spans 15 amino acids. CDR1 SGHDT and CDR2 YYEEEE come from the germline V gene. CDR3 nucleotides: TGTGCCAGCAGCCGGGGTCGGGTTAACACCGGGGAGCTGTTTTTT. It encodes CASSRGRVNTGELFF.

This clone appeared a single time. This chain connects TRBV27 to TRBJ1-2, with D unresolved. The germline V and J ends were trimmed by 3 bases and 8 bases, with 13 bases remaining between them. The germline V gene has CDR1 MNHEY and CDR2 SMNVEV (reference sequence). The CDR3 extends over 13 amino acids. CDR3 amino acids: CASSFPDGRGYTF. CDR3 nucleotide sequence: TGTGCCAGCAGTTTCCCCGACGGGAGAGGCTACACCTTC.

The chain joins TRBV29-1 to TRBJ2-7, with a tentative D call TRBD2 (5 bases). The CDR3 totals 13 residues. The germline V gene encodes CDR1 SQVTM and CDR2 ANQGSEA. V was clipped by 5 bases and J by 6 bases, with 17 bases between them. This CDR3 is CSVRGQPSLEQYF. The CDR3 DNA follows: TGCAGCGTTCGAGGGCAACCCTCTCTCGAGCAGTACTTC.

V usage is TRBV19 and J usage is TRBJ2-7, with 7 positions matching TRBD1. The germline CDR1 and CDR2 sequences are LNHDA and SQIVND (reference sequence). The CDR3 consists of 10 residues. V lost 10 bases, J lost 3 bases, and 0 bases stayed unmatched. CDR3 in amino acids: CATGGYEQYF. Here the CDR3 DNA reads TGTGCCACAGGGGGCTACGAGCAGTACTTC. Together with reference TRBV19 and TRBJ2-7, the CDR3 gives the full variable domain: DGGITQSPKYLFRKEGQNVTLSCEQNLNHDAMYWYRQDPGQGLRLIYYSQIVNDFQKGDIAEGYSVSREKKESFPLTVTSAQKNPTAFYLCATGGYEQYFGPGTRLTVT.

The chain links TRBV29-1 to TRBJ1-2; D might be TRBD1 (6 bases). CDR3 length: 12 residues. Between the trimmed V and J ends, which lost 6 bases and 2 bases, there was a span of 10 bases. Germline loops: CDR1 SQVTM, CDR2 ANQGSEA. CDR3 in DNA: TGCAGCGTCGCGGACAGCAACTATGGCTACACCTTC. This gives the protein CSVADSNYGYTF.

This clone was detected once. The rearrangement joins TRBV19 to TRBJ2-5, with TRBD2 as a possible D gene (6 bases). Germline-derived CDR1 and CDR2 are LNHDA and SQIVND (reference sequence). This CDR3 comprises 12 residues. Trimming took 5 bases from V and 9 from J, leaving 13 bases between them. The CDR3 region has the DNA TGTGCCAGTAGTGAGGGACTCCCTCCCCAGTACTTC. It is translated as CASSEGLPPQYF. Full variable domain (rest looked up from reference TRBV19 and TRBJ2-5): DGGITQSPKYLFRKEGQNVTLSCEQNLNHDAMYWYRQDPGQGLRLIYYSQIVNDFQKGDIAEGYSVSREKKESFPLTVTSAQKNPTAFYLCASSEGLPPQYFGPGTRLLVL.

J is TRBJ1-5 and V is TRBV5-4; D gene unclear. The CDR3 is 18 amino acids. Trimming pared 4 bases from V and 3 bases from J, leaving 23 bases between. Per the germline V gene, CDR1 is SGHNT and CDR2 is YYREEE (reference sequence). DNA of the CDR3: TGTGCCAGCAGCCGAACACCCGTGGGAGGACGGATCAATCAGCCCCAGCATTTT. It codes for CASSRTPVGGRINQPQHF.

The chain employs TRBV5-4 and TRBJ1-2; perhaps TRBD1 as D (5 bases). Germline V CDR1 and CDR2: SGHNT, YYREEE (reference sequence). The CDR3 is made up of 14 amino acids. Trimming removed 4 bases from V and 4 bases from J, with 14 bases in between. CDR3 sequence (DNA): TGTGCCAGCAGCCCGACAGCCTTTGGCTATGGCTACACCTTC. Translating it yields CASSPTAFGYGYTF.

The sample holds a few counts of this clone. The gene calls are TRBV4-1 and TRBJ1-2; TRBD1 agrees at 9 bases. CDR1 and CDR2 from the germline V gene are MGHRA and YSYEKL. The junction had 4 bases not matched to a gene; V was cut back by 2 bases and J by 3 bases. The CDR3 consists of 15 residues. CDR3 nucleotides: TGCGCCAGCAGCCAACCGGACAGGGGTGACTATGGCTACACCTTC. Protein sequence: CASSQPDRGDYGYTF.

This clone was recorded once. CDR3 DNA: TGCAGCGTTGGGGACAACCGGTCCTACAATGAGCAGTTCTTC. It encodes CSVGDNRSYNEQFF. The chain uses TRBV29-1 and TRBJ2-1, with D possibly being TRBD1 (6 bases). From germline, CDR1 is SQVTM and CDR2 ANQGSEA. The germline V and J ends were trimmed by 4 bases and 1 base, with 11 bases remaining between them. CDR3 length: 14 residues.

CDR3 residues: CASSYRNQPQHF. The CDR3 nucleotides read TGTGCCAGTAGTTACAGGAATCAGCCCCAGCATTTT. The V and J genes are TRBV19 and TRBJ1-5, with D maybe TRBD1 (5 bases). Germline CDR1 and CDR2: LNHDA and SQIVND (reference sequence). The length of the CDR3 is 12 residues. V was trimmed by 5 bases and J by 4 bases, leaving 6 bases between them. The full variable domain, in which reference TRBV19 and TRBJ1-5 provide the parts outside the CDR3, is DGGITQSPKYLFRKEGQNVTLSCEQNLNHDAMYWYRQDPGQGLRLIYYSQIVNDFQKGDIAEGYSVSREKKESFPLTVTSAQKNPTAFYLCASSYRNQPQHFGDGTRLSIL.

This clone was counted a few times. The chain links TRBV5-1 to TRBJ2-7; 12 bases are a match to TRBD2. Germline V gives CDR1 SGHRS, CDR2 YFSETQ. CDR3 size: 19 residues. V dropped 0 bases and J dropped 2; count of bases not matched to a gene: 12. The CDR3 DNA reads as TGCGCCAGCAGCTTGGAGGTCCGGACTAGCGGGACCTCTACCTACGAGCAGTACTTC. This translates into CASSLEVRTSGTSTYEQYF. Drawing the rest from reference TRBV5-1 and TRBJ2-7, the complete variable domain is KAGVTQTPRYLIKTRGQQVTLSCSPISGHRSVSWYQQTPGQGLQFLFEYFSETQRNKGNFPGRFSGRQFSNSRSEMNVSTLELGDSALYLCASSLEVRTSGTSTYEQYFGPGTRLTVT.

The CDR3 region has the DNA TGTGCTAGTGGTCTCCACCCGGACAGACCTGAAGCTTTCTTT. Amino acid sequence: CASGLHPDRPEAFF. The chain combines TRBV12-5 with TRBJ1-1; D is possibly TRBD1 (6 bases). The CDR3 has 14 residues. From germline, CDR1 is LGHNT and CDR2 FRNRAP. The ends were cut back, 5 bases at V and 6 bases at J, with 16 bases in the middle.

The chain joins TRBV6-1 to TRBJ1-4, with 7 bases fitting TRBD1. The CDR3 spans 14 residues. In germline, CDR1 is MNHNS, CDR2 SASEGT. The V and J ends lost 5 bases and 7 bases, in that order; junction bases with no gene match: 7. The CDR3 nucleotides are TGTGCCAGCAGTCAACAGGGGTGGGCTGAAAAACTGTTTTTT. It yields the protein CASSQQGWAEKLFF.

This clone was detected a few times. The chain is built from TRBV10-1 and TRBJ2-5, with 10 nucleotides matching TRBD2. Germline assignment: CDR1 WNHNN and CDR2 SYGVQD (reference sequence). CDR3 length: 15 residues. V shed 2 bases and J 6 bases; nucleotides not matched to a gene: 6. The CDR3 DNA sequence: TGCGCCAGCAGTGAGACTAGCGGGGTGGAAAAGACCCAGTACTTC. Protein sequence: CASSETSGVEKTQYF.

The gene calls are TRBV19 and TRBJ2-1, with D unresolved. Trimming removed 4 bases from V and 1 base from J, with 11 bases in between. CDR3 length equals 15 residues. CDR1 LNHDA and CDR2 SQIVND come from the germline V gene (reference sequence). Here the CDR3 reads CASSTSPVSYNEQFF. The CDR3 nucleotides read TGTGCCAGTAGTACGAGCCCGGTTTCCTACAATGAGCAGTTCTTC.

In this sample, this clone turned up once. The germline gene is not matched at one end of the junction; a read error may be the cause. The rearrangement uses TRBV27 and TRBJ2-6; D might be TRBD1 (5 bases). Germline CDR1 is MNHEY and CDR2 is SMNVEV (reference sequence). The CDR3 is 17 residues long. The CDR3 DNA reads as TGTGCCAGCAGTCCCTCGATGTCCGTGGCTGGGGCCAACGGCCTGACTTTC. Its translation is CASSPSMSVAGANGLTF.

The chain carries TRBV6-5 and TRBJ2-1; 9 bases match TRBD2. In germline, CDR1 is MNHEY, CDR2 SVGAGI. There are 16 residues in the CDR3. V gave up 2 bases and J gave up 5 bases; unmatched junction bases: 7. The CDR3 loop reads CASSYRAIAGDNEQFF. For the CDR3, the DNA is TGTGCCAGCAGTTACCGCGCAATAGCGGGGGACAATGAGCAGTTCTTC.

The genes are TRBV2 and TRBJ1-2; 9 bases map to TRBD1. Unmatched junction bases numbered 10, after V lost 6 bases and J lost 8 bases. The CDR3 has 14 residues. The germline gives CDR1 SNHLY, CDR2 FYNNEI. CDR3 region: CASSIGQGSKGYTF. CDR3 bases: TGTGCCAGCAGCATCGGACAGGGGTCGAAGGGCTACACCTTC.

The DNA for the CDR3 is TGTGCCAGTCGTCAACAGGGGGGGAGGGAGACCCAGTACTTC. This codes for CASRQQGGRETQYF. J is TRBJ2-5 and V is TRBV19, with D perhaps TRBD1 (8 bases). The germline V gene encodes CDR1 LNHDA and CDR2 SQIVND (reference sequence). Trimming removed 8 bases at V and 5 bases at J, with 18 bases between. The CDR3 is 14 residues long.

The V gene is TRBV19, the J gene TRBJ1-1; D remains ambiguous. The V and J ends lost 6 bases and 6 bases respectively, with 11 bases between them. The CDR3 spans 12 residues. CDR1 and CDR2 from the germline V gene are LNHDA and SQIVND (reference sequence). CDR3 loop: CASRFREAEAFF. The CDR3 nucleotides read TGTGCCAGTAGGTTCCGGGAGGCTGAAGCTTTCTTT.